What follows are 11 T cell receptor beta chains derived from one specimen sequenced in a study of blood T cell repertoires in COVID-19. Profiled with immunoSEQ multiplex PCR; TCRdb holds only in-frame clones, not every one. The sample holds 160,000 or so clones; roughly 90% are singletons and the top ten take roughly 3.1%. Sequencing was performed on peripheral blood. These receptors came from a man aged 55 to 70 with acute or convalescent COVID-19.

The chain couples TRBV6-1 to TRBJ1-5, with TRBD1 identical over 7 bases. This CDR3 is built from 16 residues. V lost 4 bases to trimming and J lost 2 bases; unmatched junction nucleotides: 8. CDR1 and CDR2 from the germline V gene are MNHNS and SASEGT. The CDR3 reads CASSGRQGMGNQPQHF. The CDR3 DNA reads TGTGCCAGCAGTGGACGACAGGGAATGGGCAATCAGCCCCAGCATTTT.

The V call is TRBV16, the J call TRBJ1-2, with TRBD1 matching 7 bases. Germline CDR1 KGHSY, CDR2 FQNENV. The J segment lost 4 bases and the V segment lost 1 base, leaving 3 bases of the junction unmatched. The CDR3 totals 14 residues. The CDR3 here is CASSQLEGAYGYTF. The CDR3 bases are TGTGCCAGCAGCCAATTAGAGGGGGCCTATGGCTACACCTTC.

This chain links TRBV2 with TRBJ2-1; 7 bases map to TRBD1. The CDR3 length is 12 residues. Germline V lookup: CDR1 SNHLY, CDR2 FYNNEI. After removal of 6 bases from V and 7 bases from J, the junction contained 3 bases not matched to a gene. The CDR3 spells CASRETGNEQFF. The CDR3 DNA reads TGTGCCAGCAGAGAGACAGGGAATGAGCAGTTCTTC.

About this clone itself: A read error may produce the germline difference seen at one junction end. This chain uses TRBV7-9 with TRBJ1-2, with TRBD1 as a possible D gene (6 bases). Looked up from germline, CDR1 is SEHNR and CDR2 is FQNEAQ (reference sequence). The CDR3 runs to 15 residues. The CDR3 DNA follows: TGTGCCGGCAGCTTACATACAGGGTGGGACTATGGCTACACCTTC. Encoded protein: CAGSLHTGWDYGYTF.

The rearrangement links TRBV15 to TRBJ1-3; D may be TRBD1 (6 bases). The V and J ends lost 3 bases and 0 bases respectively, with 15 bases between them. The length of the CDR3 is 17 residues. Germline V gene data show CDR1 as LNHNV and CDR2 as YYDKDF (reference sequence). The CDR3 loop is CATSRGAETGSGNTIYF. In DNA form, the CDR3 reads TGTGCCACCAGCAGGGGGGCCGAGACAGGCTCTGGAAACACCATATATTTT.

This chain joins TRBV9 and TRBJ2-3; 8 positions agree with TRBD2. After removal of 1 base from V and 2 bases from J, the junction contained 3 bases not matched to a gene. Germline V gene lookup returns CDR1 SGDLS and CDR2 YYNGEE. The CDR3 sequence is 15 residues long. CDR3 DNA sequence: TGTGCCAGCAGCGTATCAGCGGGGGTCACAGATACGCAGTATTTT. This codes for CASSVSAGVTDTQYF.

CDR3 loop: CASRLTAGNTIYF. DNA for the CDR3: TGTGCCAGCAGATTGACAGCTGGAAACACCATATATTTT. V and J are TRBV12-3 or TRBV12-4 and TRBJ1-3; D perhaps matches TRBD1 (5 bases). The V end was cut by 6 bases, the J end by 2 bases, with 8 bases between. The CDR3 contains 13 residues.

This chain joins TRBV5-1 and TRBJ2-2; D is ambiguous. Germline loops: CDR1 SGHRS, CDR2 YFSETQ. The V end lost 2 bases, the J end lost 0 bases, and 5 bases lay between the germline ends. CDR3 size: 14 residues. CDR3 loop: CASSFTANTGELFF. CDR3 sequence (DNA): TGCGCCAGCAGCTTCACAGCGAACACCGGGGAGCTGTTTTTT.

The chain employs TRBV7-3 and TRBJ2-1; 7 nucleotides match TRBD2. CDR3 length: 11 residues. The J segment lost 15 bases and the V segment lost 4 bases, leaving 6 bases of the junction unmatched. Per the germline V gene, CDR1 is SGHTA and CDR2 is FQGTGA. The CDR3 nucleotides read TGTGCCAGCAGCTCCGGACTAGAGACGTTCTTC. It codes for CASSSGLETFF.

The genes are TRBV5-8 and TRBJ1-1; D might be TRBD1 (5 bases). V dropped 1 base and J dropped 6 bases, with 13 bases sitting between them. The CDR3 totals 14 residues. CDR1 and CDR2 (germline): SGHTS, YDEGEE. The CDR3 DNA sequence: TGTGCCAGCAGCTTGCGGGGGAGGCGGGCTGAAGCTTTCTTT. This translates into CASSLRGRRAEAFF.

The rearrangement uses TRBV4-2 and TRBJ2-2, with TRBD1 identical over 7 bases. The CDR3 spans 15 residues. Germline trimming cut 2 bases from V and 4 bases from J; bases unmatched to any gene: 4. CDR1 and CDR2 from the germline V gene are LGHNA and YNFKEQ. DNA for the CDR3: TGTGCCAGCAGCCAACCGGGACAGTTCACCGGGGAGCTGTTTTTT. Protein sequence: CASSQPGQFTGELFF.